Listed below are T cell receptor beta chains from one sample, sequenced in a study of T cells in Graves' hyperthyroidism and ophthalmopathy. TCRdb recomputed calls from the multiplex PCR reads with MiXCR, one row per CDR3 protein. The sample holds under 350,000 distinct CDR3 sequences, 15% to 20% seen once. Sequencing was performed on blood. These receptors all come from a woman aged 60-70 years with Graves' ophthalmopathy. The CDR3 runs from the conserved cysteine through the conserved F or W.

V	CDR3
TRBV4-1	CASRPGPGIQETQYF
TRBV7-2	CASSLNHNSPLHF
TRBV7-6	CASSTGQGNQPQHF
TRBV29-1	CSAGTYEQYF
TRBV7-2	CASSLQTQQPQHF
TRBV11-1	CASSGLRGSYEQYF
TRBV4-3	CASSQGGGANEQYF
TRBV6-2/TRBV6-3	CASSGSGPTYNEQFF
TRBV7-2	CASGQGGADYGCTF
TRBV29-1	CSVVPQGQAFF
TRBV20-1	CSARDLGKETQYF
TRBV15	CATSRDRRTGSNEQYF
TRBV7-9	CASSVPGTGTKLAKNIQYF
TRBV7-9	CASSLAIASAYEQYF
TRBV27	CASSRNRGLDSLSGNTIYF
TRBV5-1	CASSLRTSSTDTQYF
TRBV3-1	CASSQGISYEQYF
TRBV5-5	CASSFSPQTTGELFF
TRBV30	CAWSVPRNPAEAFF
TRBV10-3	CAIRGGVHYGYTF